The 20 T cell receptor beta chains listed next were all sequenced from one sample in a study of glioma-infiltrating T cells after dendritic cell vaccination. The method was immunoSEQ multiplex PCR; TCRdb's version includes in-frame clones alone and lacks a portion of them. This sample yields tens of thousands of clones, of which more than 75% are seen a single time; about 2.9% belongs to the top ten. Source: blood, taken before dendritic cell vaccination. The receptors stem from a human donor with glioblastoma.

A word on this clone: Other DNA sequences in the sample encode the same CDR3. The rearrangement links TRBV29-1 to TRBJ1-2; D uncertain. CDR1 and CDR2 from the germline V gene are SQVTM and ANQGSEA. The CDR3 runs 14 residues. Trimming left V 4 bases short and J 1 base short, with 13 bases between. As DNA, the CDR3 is TGCAGCGTTGTCGGTGAAGGGAGTAACTATGGCTACACCTTC. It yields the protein CSVVGEGSNYGYTF.

CDR3 region: CASRRDSGIGYTF. CDR3 coding DNA: TGCGCCAGCAGGAGGGACTCGGGGATTGGCTACACCTTC. This chain uses TRBV5-1 with TRBJ1-2, with TRBD1 as a possible D gene (5 bases). Trimming stripped 5 bases from V and 7 bases from J, with 15 bases between. This CDR3 spans 13 amino acids. Per the germline V gene, CDR1 is SGHRS and CDR2 is YFSETQ.

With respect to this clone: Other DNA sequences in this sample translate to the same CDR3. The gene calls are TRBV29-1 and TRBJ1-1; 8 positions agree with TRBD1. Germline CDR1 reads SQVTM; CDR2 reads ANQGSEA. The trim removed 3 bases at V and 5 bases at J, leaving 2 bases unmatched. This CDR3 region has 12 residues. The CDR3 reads CSVDRGRTEAFF. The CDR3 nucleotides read TGCAGCGTTGACAGGGGGCGAACTGAAGCTTTCTTT.

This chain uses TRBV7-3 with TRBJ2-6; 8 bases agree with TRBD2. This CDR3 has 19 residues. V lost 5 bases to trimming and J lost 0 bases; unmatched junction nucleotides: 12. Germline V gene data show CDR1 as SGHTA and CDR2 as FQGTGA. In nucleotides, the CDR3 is TGTGCCAGCAGCCCAACATCGGGGGGGCGGACCTCTGGGGCCAACGTCCTGACTTTC. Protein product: CASSPTSGGRTSGANVLTF.

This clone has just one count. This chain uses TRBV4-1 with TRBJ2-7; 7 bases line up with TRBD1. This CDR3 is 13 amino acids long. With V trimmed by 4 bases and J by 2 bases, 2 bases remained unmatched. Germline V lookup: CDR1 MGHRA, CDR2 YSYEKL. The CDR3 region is CASSPTGAYEQYF. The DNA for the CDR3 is TGCGCCAGCAGCCCCACAGGGGCCTACGAGCAGTACTTC.

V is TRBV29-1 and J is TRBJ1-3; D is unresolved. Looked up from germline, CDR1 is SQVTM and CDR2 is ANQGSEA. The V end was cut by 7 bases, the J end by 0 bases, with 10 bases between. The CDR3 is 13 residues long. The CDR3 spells CSAKSGSGNTIYF. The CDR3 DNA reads TGCAGCGCTAAGTCCGGCTCTGGAAACACCATATATTTT.

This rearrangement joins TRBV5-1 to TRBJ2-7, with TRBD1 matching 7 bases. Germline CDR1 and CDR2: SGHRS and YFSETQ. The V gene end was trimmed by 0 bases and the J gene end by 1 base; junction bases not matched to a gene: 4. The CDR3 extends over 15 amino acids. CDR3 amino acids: CASSLEGQQSYEQYF. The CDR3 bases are TGCGCCAGCAGCTTGGAGGGACAGCAGTCCTACGAGCAGTACTTC.

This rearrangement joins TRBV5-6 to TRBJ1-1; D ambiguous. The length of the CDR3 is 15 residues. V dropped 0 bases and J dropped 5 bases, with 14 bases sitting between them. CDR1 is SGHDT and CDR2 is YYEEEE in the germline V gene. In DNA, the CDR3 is TGTGCCAGCAGCTTGGTCGACGACATTGGGACTGAAGCTTTCTTT. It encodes CASSLVDDIGTEAFF.

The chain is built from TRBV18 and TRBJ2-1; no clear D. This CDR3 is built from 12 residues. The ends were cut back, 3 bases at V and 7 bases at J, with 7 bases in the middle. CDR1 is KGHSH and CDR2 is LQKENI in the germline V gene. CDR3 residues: CASSPFVNEQFF. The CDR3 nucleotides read TGTGCCAGCTCACCCTTTGTGAATGAGCAGTTCTTC.

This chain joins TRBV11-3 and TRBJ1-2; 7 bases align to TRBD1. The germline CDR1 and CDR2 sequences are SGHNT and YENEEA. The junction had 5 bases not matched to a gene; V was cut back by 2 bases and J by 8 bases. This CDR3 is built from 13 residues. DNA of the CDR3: TGTGCCAGCAGCTTACCCCAGGGGGAAGGCTACACCTTC. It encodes CASSLPQGEGYTF. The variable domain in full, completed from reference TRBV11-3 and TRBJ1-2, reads EAGVVQSPRYKIIEKKQPVAFWCNPISGHNTLYWYLQNLGQGPELLIRYENEEAVDDSQLPKDRFSAERLKGVDSTLKIQPAELGDSAVYLCASSLPQGEGYTFGSGTRLTVV.

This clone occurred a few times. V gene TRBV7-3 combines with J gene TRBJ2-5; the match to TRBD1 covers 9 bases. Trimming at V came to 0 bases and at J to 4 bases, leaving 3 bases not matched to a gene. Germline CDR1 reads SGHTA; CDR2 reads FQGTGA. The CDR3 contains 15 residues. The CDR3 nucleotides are TGTGCCAGCAGCTTAACGGGACAGGGAACAGAGACCCAGTACTTC. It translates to CASSLTGQGTETQYF.

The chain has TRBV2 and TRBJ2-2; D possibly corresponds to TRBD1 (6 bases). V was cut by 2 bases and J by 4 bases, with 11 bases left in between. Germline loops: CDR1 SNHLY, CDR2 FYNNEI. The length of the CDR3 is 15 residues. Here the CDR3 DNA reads TGTGCCAGCAGTGAAAGGCAGGGGCCCACCGGGGAGCTGTTTTTT. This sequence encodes CASSERQGPTGELFF.

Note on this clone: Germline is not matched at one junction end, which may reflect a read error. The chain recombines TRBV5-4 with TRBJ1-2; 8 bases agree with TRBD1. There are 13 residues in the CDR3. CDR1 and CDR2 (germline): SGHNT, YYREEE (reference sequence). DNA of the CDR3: TGTGTCAGCAGCCCGAGGGACAGGATAGGCTACACCTTC. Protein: CVSSPRDRIGYTF. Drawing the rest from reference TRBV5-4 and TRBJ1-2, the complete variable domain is ETGVTQSPTHLIKTRGQQVTLRCSSQSGHNTVSWYQQALGQGPQFIFQYYREEENGRGNFPPRFSGLQFPNYSSELNVNALELDDSALYLCVSSPRDRIGYTFGSGTRLTVV.

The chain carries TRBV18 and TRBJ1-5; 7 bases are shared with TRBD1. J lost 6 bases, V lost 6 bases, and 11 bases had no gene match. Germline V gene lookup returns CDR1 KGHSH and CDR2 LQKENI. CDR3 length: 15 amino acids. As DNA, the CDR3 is TGTGCCAGCTCCTGGGAACAGGGGAGAACTCAGCCCCAGCATTTT. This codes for CASSWEQGRTQPQHF.

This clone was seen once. The CDR3 nucleotides read TGTGCCAGCAGCCCCCGGGACTCCCCCCGGTCCAATGAGCAGTTCTTC. Its translation: CASSPRDSPRSNEQFF. The gene calls are TRBV7-8 and TRBJ2-1; tentatively, D is TRBD2 (6 bases). The V gene's germline CDR1 is SGHVS and CDR2 FQNEAQ. The CDR3 totals 16 residues. The V end lost 5 bases, the J end lost 6 bases, and 20 bases lay between the germline ends. The full variable domain, in which reference TRBV7-8 and TRBJ2-1 provide the parts outside the CDR3, is GAGVSQSPRYKVAKRGQDVALRCDPISGHVSLFWYQQALGQGPEFLTYFQNEAQLDKSGLPSDRFFAERPEGSVSTLKIQRTQQEDSAVYLCASSPRDSPRSNEQFFGPGTRLTVL.

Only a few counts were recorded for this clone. CDR3: CASSEGAGGSTDTQYF. The CDR3 region has the DNA TGTGCCAGCAGTGAAGGAGCGGGGGGAAGCACAGATACGCAGTATTTT. The chain uses TRBV6-1 and TRBJ2-3; 9 bases agree with TRBD2. In germline, CDR1 is MNHNS, CDR2 SASEGT. The V gene end was trimmed by 1 base and the J gene end by 0 bases; junction bases not matched to a gene: 2. The CDR3 contains 16 residues.

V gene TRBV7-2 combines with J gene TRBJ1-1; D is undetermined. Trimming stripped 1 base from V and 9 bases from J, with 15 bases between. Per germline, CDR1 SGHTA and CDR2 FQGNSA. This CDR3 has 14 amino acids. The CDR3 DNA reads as TGTGCCAGCAGCTTAGGGCAAAGGTTGAGGAAAGCTTTCTTT. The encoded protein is CASSLGQRLRKAFF. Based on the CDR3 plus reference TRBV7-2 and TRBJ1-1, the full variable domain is GAGVSQSPSNKVTEKGKDVELRCDPISGHTALYWYRQSLGQGLEFLIYFQGNSAPDKSGLPSDRFSAERTGGSVSTLTIQRTQQEDSAVYLCASSLGQRLRKAFFGQGTRLTVV.

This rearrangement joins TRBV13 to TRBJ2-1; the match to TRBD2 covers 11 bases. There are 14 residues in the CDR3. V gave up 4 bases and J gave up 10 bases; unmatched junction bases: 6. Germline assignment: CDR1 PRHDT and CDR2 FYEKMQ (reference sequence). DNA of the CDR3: TGTGCCAGCAGCTCTCTAGCGGGAGGAAAAGAGCAGTTCTTC. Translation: CASSSLAGGKEQFF. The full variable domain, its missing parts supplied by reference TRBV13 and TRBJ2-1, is AAGVIQSPRHLIKEKRETATLKCYPIPRHDTVYWYQQGPGQDPQFLISFYEKMQSDKGSIPDRFSAQQFSDYHSELNMSSLELGDSALYFCASSSLAGGKEQFFGPGTRLTVL.

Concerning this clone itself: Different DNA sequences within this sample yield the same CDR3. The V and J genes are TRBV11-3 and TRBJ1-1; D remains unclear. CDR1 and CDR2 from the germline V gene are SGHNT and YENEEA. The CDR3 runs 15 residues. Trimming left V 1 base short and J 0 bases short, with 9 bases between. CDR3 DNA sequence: TGTGCCAGCAGCTTAGGAACCGCTATGAACACTGAAGCTTTCTTT. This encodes CASSLGTAMNTEAFF.

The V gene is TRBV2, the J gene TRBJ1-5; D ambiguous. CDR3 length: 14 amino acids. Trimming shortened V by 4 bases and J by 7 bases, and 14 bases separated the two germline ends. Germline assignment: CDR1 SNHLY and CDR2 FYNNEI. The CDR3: CASSAHTDKQPQHF. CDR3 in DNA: TGTGCCAGCAGTGCACACACCGATAAGCAGCCCCAGCATTTT. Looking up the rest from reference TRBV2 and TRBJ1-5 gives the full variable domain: EPEVTQTPSHQVTQMGQEVILRCVPISNHLYFYWYRQILGQKVEFLVSFYNNEISEKSEIFDDQFSVERPDGSNFTLKIRSTKLEDSAMYFCASSAHTDKQPQHFGDGTRLSIL.